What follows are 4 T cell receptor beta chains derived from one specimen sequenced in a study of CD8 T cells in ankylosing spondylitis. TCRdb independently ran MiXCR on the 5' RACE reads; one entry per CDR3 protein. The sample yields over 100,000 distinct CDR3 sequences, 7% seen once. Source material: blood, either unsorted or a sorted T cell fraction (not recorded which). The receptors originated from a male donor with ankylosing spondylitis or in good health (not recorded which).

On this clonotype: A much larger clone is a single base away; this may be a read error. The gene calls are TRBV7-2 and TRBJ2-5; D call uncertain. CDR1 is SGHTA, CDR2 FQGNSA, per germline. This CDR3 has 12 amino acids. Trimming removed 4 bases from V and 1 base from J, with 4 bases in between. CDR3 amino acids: CASSCIQETQYF. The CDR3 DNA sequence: TGTGCCAGCAGCTGTATCCAAGAGACCCAGTACTTC.

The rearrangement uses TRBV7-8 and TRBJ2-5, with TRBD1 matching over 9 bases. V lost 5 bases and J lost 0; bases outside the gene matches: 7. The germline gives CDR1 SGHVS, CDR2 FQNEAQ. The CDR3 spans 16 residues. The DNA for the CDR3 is TGTGCCAGCAGCGAAGGACAGGGGTTGTACCAAGAGACCCAGTACTTC. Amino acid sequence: CASSEGQGLYQETQYF.

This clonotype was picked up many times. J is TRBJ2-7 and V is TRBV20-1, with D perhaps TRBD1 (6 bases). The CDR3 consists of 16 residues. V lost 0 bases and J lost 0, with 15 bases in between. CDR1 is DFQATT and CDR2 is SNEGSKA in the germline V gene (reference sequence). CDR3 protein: CSAREGGGLSSYEQYF. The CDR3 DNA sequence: TGCAGTGCTAGAGAAGGGGGTGGGCTCTCCTCCTACGAGCAGTACTTC.

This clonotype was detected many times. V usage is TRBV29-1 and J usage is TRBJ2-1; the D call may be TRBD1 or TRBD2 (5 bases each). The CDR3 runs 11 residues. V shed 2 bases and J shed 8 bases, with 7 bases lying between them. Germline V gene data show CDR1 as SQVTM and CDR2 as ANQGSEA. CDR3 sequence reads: CSVERGDEQFF. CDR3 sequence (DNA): TGCAGCGTTGAACGAGGGGATGAGCAGTTCTTC.